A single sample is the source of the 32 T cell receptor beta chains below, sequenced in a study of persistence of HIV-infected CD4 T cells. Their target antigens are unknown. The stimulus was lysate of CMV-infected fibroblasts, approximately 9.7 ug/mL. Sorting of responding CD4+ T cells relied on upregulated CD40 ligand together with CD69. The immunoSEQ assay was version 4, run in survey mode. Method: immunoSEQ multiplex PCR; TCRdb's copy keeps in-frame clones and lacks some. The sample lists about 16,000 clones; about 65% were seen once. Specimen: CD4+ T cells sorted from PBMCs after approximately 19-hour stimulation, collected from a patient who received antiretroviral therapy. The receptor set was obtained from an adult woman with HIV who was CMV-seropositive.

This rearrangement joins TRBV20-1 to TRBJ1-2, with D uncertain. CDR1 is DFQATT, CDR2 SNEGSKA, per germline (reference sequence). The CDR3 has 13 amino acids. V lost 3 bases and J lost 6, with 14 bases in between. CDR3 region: CSASKDLIDGYTF. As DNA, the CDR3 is TGCAGTGCTAGTAAGGACCTTATAGATGGCTACACCTTC.

The CDR3 nucleotides read TGTGCCAGCAGTTACGGACTCAGGGGTGGCACTGAAGCTTTCTTT. Residues: CASSYGLRGGTEAFF. The V call is TRBV6-6, the J call TRBJ1-1; a possible D gene is TRBD1 (6 bases). Germline CDR1 is MNHNY and CDR2 is SVGAGI (reference sequence). The germline V and J ends were trimmed by 2 bases and 4 bases, with 14 bases remaining between them. The CDR3 has 15 residues.

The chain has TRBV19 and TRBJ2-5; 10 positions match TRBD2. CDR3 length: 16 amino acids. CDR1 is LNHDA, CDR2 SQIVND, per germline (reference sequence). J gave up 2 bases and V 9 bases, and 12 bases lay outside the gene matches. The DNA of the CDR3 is TGTGCCAGCTCCGATAAGCGGGGGGGGACTCAAGAGACCCAGTACTTC. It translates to CASSDKRGGTQETQYF.

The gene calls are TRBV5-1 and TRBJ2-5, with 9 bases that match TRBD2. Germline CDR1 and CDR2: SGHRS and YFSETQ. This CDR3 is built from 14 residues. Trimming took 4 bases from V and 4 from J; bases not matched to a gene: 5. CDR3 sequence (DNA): TGCGCCAGCAGCCTCGGGACTAGCCGAGAGACCCAGTACTTC. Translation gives CASSLGTSRETQYF. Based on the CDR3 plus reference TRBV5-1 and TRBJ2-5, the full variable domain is KAGVTQTPRYLIKTRGQQVTLSCSPISGHRSVSWYQQTPGQGLQFLFEYFSETQRNKGNFPGRFSGRQFSNSRSEMNVSTLELGDSALYLCASSLGTSRETQYFGPGTRLLVL.

CDR3 sequence reads: CASSLRQGYGNEKLFF. The DNA for the CDR3 is TGTGCCAGCAGTTTAAGACAGGGGTATGGAAATGAAAAACTGTTTTTT. V usage is TRBV27 and J usage is TRBJ1-4; 8 bases align to TRBD1. With 2 bases clipped from V and 5 bases from J, the junction kept 7 bases outside the gene matches. CDR3 length equals 16 residues. Germline CDR1 MNHEY, CDR2 SMNVEV (reference sequence).

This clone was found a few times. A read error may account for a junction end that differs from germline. CDR3 DNA: TGTGCCAGCAGTGAACAGGACATTCAGACCCAGCATTTT. Translating gives CASSEQDIQTQHF. The chain links TRBV6-1 to TRBJ1-5, with D possibly being TRBD1 (5 bases). Germline V gene data show CDR1 as MNHNS and CDR2 as SASEGT. CDR3 length: 13 amino acids.

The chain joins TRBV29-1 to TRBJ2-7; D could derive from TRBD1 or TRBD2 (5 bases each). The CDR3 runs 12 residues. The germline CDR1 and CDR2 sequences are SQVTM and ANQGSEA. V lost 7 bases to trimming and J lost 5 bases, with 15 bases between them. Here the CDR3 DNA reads TGCAGCGGGGGCCTGGGGGTTGACGAGCAGTACTTC. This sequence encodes CSGGLGVDEQYF.

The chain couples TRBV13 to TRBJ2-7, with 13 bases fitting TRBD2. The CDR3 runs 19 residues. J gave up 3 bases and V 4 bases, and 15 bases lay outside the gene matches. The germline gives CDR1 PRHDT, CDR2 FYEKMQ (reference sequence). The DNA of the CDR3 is TGTGCCAGCAGCTCCGGGACTAGCGGGGCGTCAATCAGGAACTACGAGCAGTACTTC. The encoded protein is CASSSGTSGASIRNYEQYF.

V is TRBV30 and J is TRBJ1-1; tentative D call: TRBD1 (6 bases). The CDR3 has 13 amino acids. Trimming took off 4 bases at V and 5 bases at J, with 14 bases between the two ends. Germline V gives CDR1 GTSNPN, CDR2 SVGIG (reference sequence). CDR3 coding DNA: TGTGCCTGGAACAGACAGGAGGGGACTGAAGCTTTCTTT. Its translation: CAWNRQEGTEAFF.

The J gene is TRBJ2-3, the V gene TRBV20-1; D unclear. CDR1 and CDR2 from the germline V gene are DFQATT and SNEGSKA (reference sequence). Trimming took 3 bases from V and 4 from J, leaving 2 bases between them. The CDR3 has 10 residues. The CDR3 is CSASSDTQYF. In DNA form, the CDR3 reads TGCAGTGCTAGTTCAGATACGCAGTATTTT.

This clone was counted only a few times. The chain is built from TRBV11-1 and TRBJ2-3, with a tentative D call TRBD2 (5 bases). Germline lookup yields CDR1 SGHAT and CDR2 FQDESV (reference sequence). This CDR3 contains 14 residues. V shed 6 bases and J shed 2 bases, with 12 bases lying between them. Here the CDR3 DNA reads TGTGCCAGCAGAACTGGACTGAACACAGATACGCAGTATTTT. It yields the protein CASRTGLNTDTQYF.

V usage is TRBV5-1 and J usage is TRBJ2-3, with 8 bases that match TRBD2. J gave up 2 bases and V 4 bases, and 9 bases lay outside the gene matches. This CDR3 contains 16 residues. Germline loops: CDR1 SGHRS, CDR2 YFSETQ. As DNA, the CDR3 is TGCGCCAGCAGCACCCAAGGGCGGGGGGTCACAGATACGCAGTATTTT. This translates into CASSTQGRGVTDTQYF.

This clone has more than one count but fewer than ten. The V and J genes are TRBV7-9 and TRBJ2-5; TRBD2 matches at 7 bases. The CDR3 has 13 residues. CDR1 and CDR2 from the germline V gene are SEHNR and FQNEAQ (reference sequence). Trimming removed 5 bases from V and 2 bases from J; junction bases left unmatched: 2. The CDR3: CASSRDYQETQYF. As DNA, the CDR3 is TGTGCCAGCAGCCGGGACTATCAAGAGACCCAGTACTTC.

CDR3 residues: CAVGVNTEAFF. CDR3 sequence (DNA): TGTGCCGTCGGAGTGAACACTGAAGCTTTCTTT. This chain uses TRBV10-3 with TRBJ1-1; D uncertain. CDR3 length: 11 amino acids. V was cut by 11 bases and J by 0 bases, with 7 bases left in between. Germline values: CDR1 ENHRY, CDR2 SYGVKD.

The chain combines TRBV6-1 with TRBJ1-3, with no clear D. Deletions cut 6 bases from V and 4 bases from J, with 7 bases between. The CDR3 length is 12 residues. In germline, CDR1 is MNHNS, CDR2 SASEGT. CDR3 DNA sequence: TGTGCCAGCAGGTTGTCCGGAAACACCATATATTTT. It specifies CASRLSGNTIYF.

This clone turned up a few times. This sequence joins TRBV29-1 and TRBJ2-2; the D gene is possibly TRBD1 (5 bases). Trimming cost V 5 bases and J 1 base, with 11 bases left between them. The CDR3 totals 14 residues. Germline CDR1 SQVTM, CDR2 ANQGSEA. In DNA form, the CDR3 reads TGCAGCGTTACCCCAACAGGGAACACCGGGGAGCTGTTTTTT. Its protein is CSVTPTGNTGELFF.

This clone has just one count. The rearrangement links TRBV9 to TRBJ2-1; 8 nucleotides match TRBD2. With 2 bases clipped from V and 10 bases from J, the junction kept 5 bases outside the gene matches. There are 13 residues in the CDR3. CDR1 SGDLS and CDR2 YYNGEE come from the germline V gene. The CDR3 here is CASSVITSGEQFF. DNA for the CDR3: TGTGCCAGCAGCGTGATAACTAGCGGCGAGCAGTTCTTC.

The CDR3 here is CASSLRDIYYEQYF. The DNA of the CDR3 is TGTGCCAGCAGCCTCCGGGACATTTACTACGAGCAGTACTTC. This chain joins TRBV5-5 and TRBJ2-7; maybe TRBD1 (6 bases). V was shortened by 4 bases and J by 3 bases, with 14 bases between the two germline ends. From germline, CDR1 is SGHKS and CDR2 YYEKEE (reference sequence). The CDR3 is 14 amino acids.

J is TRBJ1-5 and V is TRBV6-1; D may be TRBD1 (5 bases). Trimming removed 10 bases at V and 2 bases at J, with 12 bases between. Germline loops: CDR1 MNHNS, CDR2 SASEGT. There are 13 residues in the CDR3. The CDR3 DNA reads TGTGCCACCTTTCAGGGTGGCAATCAGCCCCAGCATTTT. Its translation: CATFQGGNQPQHF.

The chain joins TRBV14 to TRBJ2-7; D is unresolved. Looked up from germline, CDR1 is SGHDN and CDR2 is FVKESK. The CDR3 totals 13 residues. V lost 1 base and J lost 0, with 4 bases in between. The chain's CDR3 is CASSQGFSYEQYV. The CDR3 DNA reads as TGTGCCAGCAGCCAAGGGTTCTCCTACGAGCAGTACGTC.

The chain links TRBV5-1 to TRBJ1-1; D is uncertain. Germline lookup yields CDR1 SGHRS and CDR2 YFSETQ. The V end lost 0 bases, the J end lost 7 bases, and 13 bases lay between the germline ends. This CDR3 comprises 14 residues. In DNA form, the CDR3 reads TGCGCCAGCAGCTTGGGCCTTTCGGTTGGTGAAGCTTTCTTT. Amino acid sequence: CASSLGLSVGEAFF.

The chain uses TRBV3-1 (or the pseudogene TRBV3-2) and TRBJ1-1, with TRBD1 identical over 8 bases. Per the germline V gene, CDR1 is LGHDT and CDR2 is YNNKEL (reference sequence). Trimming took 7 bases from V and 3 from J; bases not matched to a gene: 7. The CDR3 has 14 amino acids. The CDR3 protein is CASTKQGGHTEAFF. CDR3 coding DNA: TGTGCCAGCACCAAACAGGGGGGTCACACTGAAGCTTTCTTT.

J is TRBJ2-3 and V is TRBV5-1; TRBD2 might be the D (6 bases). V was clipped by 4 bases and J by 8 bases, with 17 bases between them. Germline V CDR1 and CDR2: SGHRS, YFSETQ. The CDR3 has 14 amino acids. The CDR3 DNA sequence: TGCGCCAGCAGCGAGGGGACTCAACCGGCTACGCAGTATTTT. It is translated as CASSEGTQPATQYF.

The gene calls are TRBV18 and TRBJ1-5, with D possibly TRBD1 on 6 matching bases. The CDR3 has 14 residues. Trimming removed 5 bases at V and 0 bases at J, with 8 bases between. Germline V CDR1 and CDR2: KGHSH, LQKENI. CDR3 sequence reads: CASSKGDSNQPQHF. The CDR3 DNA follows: TGTGCCAGCTCAAAGGGGGATAGCAATCAGCCCCAGCATTTT.

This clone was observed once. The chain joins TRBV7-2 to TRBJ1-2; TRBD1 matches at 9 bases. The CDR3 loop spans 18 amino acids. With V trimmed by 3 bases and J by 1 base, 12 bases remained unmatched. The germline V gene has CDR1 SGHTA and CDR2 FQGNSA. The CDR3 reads CASSLTTGGATFNYGYTF. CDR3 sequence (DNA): TGTGCCAGCAGCTTGACTACAGGGGGCGCTACATTTAACTATGGCTACACCTTC. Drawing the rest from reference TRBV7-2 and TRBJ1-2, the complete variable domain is GAGVSQSPSNKVTEKGKDVELRCDPISGHTALYWYRQSLGQGLEFLIYFQGNSAPDKSGLPSDRFSAERTGGSVSTLTIQRTQQEDSAVYLCASSLTTGGATFNYGYTFGSGTRLTVV.

Here the CDR3 reads CASSTGTGANYGYTF. CDR3 coding DNA: TGCGCCAGCAGCACCGGGACGGGAGCTAACTATGGCTACACCTTC. This chain uses TRBV5-1 with TRBJ1-2, with D tentatively TRBD1 (5 bases). Germline V gene sequence: CDR1 SGHRS, CDR2 YFSETQ. V dropped 4 bases and J dropped 0 bases, with 13 bases sitting between them. This CDR3 has 15 residues.

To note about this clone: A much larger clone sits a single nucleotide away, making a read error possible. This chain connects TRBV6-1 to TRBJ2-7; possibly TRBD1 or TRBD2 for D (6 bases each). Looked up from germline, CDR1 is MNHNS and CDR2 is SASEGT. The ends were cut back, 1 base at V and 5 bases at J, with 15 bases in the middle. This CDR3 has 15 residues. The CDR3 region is CASSEGRGRGHEQYV. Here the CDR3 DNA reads TGTGCCAGCAGTGAAGGGCGGGGCAGGGGCCACGAGCAGTACGTC.

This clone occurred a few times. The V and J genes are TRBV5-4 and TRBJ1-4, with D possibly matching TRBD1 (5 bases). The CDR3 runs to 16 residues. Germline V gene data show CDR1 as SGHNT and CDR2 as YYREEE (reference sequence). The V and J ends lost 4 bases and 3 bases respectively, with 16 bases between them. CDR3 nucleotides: TGTGCCAGCAGCCCAGGGCTCGGCGCGGCTAATGAAAAACTGTTTTTT. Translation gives CASSPGLGAANEKLFF. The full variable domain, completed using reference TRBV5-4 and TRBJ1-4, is ETGVTQSPTHLIKTRGQQVTLRCSSQSGHNTVSWYQQALGQGPQFIFQYYREEENGRGNFPPRFSGLQFPNYSSELNVNALELDDSALYLCASSPGLGAANEKLFFGSGTQLSVL.

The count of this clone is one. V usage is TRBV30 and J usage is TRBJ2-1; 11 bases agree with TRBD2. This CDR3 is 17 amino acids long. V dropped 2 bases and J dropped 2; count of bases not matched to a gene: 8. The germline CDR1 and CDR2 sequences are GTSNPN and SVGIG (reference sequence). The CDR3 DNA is TGTGCCTGGAGTCTTTACGGGACTAGCGGTACCTACAATGAGCAGTTCTTC. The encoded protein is CAWSLYGTSGTYNEQFF.

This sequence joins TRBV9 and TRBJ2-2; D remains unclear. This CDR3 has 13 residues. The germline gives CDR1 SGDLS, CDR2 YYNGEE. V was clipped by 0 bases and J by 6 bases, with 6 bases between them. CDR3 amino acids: CASSVEVAGELFF. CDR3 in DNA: TGTGCCAGCAGCGTAGAGGTAGCCGGGGAGCTGTTTTTT.

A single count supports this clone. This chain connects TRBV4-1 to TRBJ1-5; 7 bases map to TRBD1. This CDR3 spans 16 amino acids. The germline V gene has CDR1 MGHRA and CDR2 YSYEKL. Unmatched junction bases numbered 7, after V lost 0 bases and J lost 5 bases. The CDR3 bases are TGCGCCAGCAGCCAAGATTCGGGAGGGGGCCATCAGCCCCAGCATTTT. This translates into CASSQDSGGGHQPQHF.

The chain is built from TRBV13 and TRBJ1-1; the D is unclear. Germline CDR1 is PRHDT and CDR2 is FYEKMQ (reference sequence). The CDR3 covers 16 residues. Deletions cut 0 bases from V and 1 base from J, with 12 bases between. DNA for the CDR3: TGTGCCAGCAGCTTAGGCCAGCTGGCGTCGAACACTGAAGCTTTCTTT. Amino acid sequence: CASSLGQLASNTEAFF.